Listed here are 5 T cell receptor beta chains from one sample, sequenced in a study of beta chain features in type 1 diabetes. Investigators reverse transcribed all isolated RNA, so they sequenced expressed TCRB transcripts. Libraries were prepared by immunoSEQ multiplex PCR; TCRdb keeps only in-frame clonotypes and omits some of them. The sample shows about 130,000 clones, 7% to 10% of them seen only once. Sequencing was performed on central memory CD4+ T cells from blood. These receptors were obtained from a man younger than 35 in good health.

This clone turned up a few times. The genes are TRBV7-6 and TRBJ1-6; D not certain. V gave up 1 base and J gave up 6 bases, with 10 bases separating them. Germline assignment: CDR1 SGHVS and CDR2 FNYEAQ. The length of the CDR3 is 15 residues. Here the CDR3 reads CASSLGGISNSPLHF. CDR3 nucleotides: TGTGCCAGCAGCTTAGGAGGGATTAGTAATTCACCCCTCCACTTT. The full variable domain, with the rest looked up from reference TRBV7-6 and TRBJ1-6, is GAGVSQSPRYKVTKRGQDVALRCDPISGHVSLYWYRQALGQGPEFLTYFNYEAQQDKSGLPNDRFSAERPEGSISTLTIQRTEQRDSAMYRCASSLGGISNSPLHFGNGTRLTVT.

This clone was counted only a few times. The CDR3 reads CAWSSTGTSTDTQYF. CDR3 coding DNA: TGTGCCTGGAGTAGTACTGGGACTAGCACAGATACGCAGTATTTT. The J gene is TRBJ2-3, the V gene TRBV30, with a possible D match to TRBD2 (6 bases). The CDR3 extends over 15 amino acids. Germline V gene sequence: CDR1 GTSNPN, CDR2 SVGIG (reference sequence). V was pared by 2 bases and J by 0 bases, with 12 bases between. Variable domain in full (rest from reference TRBV30 and TRBJ2-3): SQTIHQWPATLVQPVGSPLSLECTVEGTSNPNLYWYRQAAGRGLQLLFYSVGIGQISSEVPQNLSASRPQDRQFILSSKKLLLSDSGFYLCAWSSTGTSTDTQYFGPGTRLTVL.

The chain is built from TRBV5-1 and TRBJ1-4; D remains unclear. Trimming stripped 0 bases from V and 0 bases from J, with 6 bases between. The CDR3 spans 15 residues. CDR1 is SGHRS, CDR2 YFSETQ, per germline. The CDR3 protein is CASSLGVATNEKLFF. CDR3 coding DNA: TGCGCCAGCAGCTTGGGAGTTGCAACTAATGAAAAACTGTTTTTT.

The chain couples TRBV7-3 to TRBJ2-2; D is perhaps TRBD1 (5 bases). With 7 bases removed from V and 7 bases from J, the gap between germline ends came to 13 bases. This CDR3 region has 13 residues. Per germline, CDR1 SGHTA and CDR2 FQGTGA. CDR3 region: CASTKTQGGELFF. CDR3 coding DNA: TGTGCCAGCACCAAAACTCAGGGCGGGGAGCTGTTTTTT.

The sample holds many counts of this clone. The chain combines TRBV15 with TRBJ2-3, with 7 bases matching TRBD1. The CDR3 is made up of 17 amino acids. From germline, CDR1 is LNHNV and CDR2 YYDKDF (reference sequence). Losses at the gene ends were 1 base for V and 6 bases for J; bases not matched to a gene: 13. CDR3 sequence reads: CATSRGSGDRAVDTQYF. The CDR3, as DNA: TGTGCCACCAGCAGAGGGTCCGGCGACAGGGCGGTGGATACGCAGTATTTT.